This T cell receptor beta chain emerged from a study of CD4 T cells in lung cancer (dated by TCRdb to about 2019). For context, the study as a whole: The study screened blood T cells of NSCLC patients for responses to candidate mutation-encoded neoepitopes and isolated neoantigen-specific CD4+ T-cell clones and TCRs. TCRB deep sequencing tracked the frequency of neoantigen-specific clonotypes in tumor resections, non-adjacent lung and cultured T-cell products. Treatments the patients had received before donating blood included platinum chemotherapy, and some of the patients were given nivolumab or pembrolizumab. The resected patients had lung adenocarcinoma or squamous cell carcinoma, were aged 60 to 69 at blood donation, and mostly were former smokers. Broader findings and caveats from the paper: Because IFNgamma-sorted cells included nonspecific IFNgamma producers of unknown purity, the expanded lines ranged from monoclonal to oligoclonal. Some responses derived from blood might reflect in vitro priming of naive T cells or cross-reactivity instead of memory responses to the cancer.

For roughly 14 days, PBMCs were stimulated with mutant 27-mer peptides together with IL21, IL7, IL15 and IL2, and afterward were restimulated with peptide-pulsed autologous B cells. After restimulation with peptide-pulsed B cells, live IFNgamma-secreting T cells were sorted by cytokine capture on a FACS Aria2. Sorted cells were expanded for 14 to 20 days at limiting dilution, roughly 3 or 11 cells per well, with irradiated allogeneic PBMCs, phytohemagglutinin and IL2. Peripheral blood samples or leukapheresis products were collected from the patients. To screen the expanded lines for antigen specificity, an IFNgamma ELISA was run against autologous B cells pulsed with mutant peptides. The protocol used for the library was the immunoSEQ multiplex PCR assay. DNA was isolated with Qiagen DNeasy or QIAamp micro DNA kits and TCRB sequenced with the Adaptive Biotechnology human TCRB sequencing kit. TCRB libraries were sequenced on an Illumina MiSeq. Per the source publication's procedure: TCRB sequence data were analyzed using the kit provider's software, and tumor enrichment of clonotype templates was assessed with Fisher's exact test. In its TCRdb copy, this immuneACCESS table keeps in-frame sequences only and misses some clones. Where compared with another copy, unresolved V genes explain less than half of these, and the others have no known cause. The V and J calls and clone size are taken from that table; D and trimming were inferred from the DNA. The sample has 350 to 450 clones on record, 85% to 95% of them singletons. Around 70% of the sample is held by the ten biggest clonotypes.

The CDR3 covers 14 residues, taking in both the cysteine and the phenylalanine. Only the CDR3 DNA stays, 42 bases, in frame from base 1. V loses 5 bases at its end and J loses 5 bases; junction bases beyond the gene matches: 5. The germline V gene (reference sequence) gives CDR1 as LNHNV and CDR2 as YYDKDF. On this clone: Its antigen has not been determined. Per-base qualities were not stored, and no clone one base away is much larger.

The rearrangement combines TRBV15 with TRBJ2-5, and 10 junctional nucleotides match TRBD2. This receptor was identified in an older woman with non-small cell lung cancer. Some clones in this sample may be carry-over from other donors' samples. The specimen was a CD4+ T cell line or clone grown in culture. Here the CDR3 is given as CATSPSGGAETQYF. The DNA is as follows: TGTGCCACCAGCCCGAGCGGGGGGGCGGAGACCCAGTACTTC.